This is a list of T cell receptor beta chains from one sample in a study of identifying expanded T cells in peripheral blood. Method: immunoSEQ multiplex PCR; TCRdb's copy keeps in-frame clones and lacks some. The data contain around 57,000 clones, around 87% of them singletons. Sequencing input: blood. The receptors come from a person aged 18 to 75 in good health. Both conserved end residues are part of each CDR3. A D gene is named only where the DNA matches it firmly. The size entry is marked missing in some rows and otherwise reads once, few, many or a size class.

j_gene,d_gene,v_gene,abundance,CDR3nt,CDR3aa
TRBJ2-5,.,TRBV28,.,TGTGCCAGCAGTCAAACACGGGGTTCAACGTCGGCCCAGTACTTC,CASSQTRGSTSAQYF
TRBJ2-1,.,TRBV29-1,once,TGCAGCGTTGGTGAGAGTGAGCAGTTCTTC,CSVGESEQFF
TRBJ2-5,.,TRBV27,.,TGTGCCAGCAGTCCAATGGTCCTGAATCCTGAGACCCAGTACTTC,CASSPMVLNPETQYF
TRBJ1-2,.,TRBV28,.,TGTGCCAGCAGTTTAAATCTTTATGGCTACACCTTC,CASSLNLYGYTF
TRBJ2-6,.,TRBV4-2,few,TGTGCCAGCAGCCTAAAACGGGATTCTGGGGCCAACGTCCTGACTTTC,CASSLKRDSGANVLTF
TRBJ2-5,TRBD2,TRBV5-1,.,TGCGCCAGCAGCCCGAGTAGCGGGAGTGGTGGAGAGACCCAGTACTTC,CASSPSSGSGGETQYF
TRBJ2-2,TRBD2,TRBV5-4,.,TGTGCCAGCAGCTCCAAAGGAGGGACTAGCGGGGGTATGAACACCGGGGAGCTGTTTTTT,CASSSKGGTSGGMNTGELFF
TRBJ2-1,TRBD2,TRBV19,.,TGTGCCAGTAGTATGGCTGGCGGGAGGTGGGATGAGCAGTTCTTC,CASSMAGGRWDEQFF
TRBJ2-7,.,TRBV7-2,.,TGTGCCAGCAGCCCGGACTCCCAGGACGAGCAGTACTTC,CASSPDSQDEQYF
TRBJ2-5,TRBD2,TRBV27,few,TGTGCCAGCAGTTGGGGACTAGCGGAGACCCAGTACTTC,CASSWGLAETQYF
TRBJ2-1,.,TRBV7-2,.,TGTGCCAGCAGCTTAGCCCTTCCCGGGAAAGGCGGGCAGTTCTTC,CASSLALPGKGGQFF
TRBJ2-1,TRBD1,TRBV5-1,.,TGCGCCAGCAGCTTGTTACGACAGGGAATGGCGAATGAGCAGTTCTTC,CASSLLRQGMANEQFF
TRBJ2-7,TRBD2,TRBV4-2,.,TGTGCCAGCAGCCAAGGACTAGCGGGGGGCGAGCAGTACTTC,CASSQGLAGGEQYF
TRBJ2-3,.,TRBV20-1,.,TGCAGTGGGGACAGCACAGATACGCAGTATTTT,CSGDSTDTQYF